This T cell receptor beta chain came from a study of shared clonotypes between healthy human individuals. Germline lookup yields CDR1 MNHEY and CDR2 SMNVEV (reference sequence). This CDR3 has 15 residues. Trimming removed 2 bases at V and 1 base at J, with 10 bases between. Positively selected for CCR7, the CD45RO-negative cells used as naive CD8 cells excluded terminally differentiated effector memory CD45RA+ cells. Sequencing was at deep level. Sequencing was performed with immunoSEQ multiplex PCR; in TCRdb, only in-frame clones are kept and a portion is missing. The sample records about 2 million clones, roughly 95% being singletons. Concerning this clone itself: Its matching antigen is unknown.

Findings and caveats of the study: Richness estimates generally favored naive over memory subsets. A small donor pool kept down the genetic and exposure-history diversity that was represented.

Sequenced input: naive CD8+ T cells sorted from blood. The TCR originated in a man in his late teens or twenties in good health. The chain recombines TRBV27 with TRBJ2-3; TRBD2 might be the D (5 bases). The CDR3 DNA sequence: TGTGCCAGCAGTTTAGTCGGGGTGGGCACAGATACGCAGTATTTT. Translated, it gives CASSLVGVGTDTQYF.